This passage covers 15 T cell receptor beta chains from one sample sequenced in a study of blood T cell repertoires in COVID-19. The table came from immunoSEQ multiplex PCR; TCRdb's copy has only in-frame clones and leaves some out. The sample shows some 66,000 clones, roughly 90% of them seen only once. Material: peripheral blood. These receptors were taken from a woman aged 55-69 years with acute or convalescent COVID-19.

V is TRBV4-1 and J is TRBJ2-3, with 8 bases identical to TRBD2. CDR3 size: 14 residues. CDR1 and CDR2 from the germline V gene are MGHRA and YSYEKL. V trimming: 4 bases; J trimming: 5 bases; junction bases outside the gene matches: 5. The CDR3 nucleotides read TGCGCCAGCAGCCCTTTTGGGACTAGAGATACGCAGTATTTT. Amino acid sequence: CASSPFGTRDTQYF.

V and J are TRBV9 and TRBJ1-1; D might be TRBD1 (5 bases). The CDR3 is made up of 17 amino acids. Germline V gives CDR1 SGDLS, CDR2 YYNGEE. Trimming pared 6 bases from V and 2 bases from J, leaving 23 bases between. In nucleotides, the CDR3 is TGTGCCAGCACCACCGGGGGGAGGAGCAGGGCCAACACTGAAGCTTTCTTT. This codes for CASTTGGRSRANTEAFF. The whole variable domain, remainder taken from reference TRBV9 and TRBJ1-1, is DSGVTQTPKHLITATGQRVTLRCSPRSGDLSVYWYQQSLDQGLQFLIQYYNGEERAKGNILERFSAQQFPDLHSELNLSSLELGDSALYFCASTTGGRSRANTEAFFGQGTRLTVV.

DNA for the CDR3: TGCAGCGTATCACAGGGGGGGATTAATGAAAAACTGTTTTTT. Encoded protein: CSVSQGGINEKLFF. V usage is TRBV29-1 and J usage is TRBJ1-4; 8 bases line up with TRBD1. In germline, CDR1 is SQVTM, CDR2 ANQGSEA. The CDR3 is 14 amino acids. V trimming: 6 bases; J trimming: 4 bases; junction bases outside the gene matches: 7.

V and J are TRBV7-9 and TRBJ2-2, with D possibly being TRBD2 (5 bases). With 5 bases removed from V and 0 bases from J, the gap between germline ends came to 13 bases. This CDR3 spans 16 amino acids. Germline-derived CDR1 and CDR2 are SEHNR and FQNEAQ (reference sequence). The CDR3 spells CASSTPDGTNTGELFF. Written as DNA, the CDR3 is TGTGCCAGCAGCACTCCTGACGGGACGAACACCGGGGAGCTGTTTTTT.

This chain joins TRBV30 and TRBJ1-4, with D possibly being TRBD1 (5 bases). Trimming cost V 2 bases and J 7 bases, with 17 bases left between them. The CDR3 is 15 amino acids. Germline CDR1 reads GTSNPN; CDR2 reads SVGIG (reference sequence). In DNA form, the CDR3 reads TGTGCCTGGAGTTCCCGGGCAGGGAGGAGTGAAAAACTGTTTTTT. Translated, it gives CAWSSRAGRSEKLFF.

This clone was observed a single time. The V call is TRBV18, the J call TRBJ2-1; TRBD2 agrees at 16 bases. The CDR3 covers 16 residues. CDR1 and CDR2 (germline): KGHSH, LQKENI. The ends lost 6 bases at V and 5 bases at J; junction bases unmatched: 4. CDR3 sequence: CASSPGTSGRDNEQFF. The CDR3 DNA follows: TGTGCCAGCTCCCCAGGGACTAGCGGGAGGGACAATGAGCAGTTCTTC.

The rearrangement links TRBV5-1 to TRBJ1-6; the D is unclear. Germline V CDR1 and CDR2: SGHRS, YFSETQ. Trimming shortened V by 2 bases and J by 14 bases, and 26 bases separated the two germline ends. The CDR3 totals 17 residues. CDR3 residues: CASSLIGGMGSFGTLHF. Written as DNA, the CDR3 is TGCGCCAGCAGCTTAATCGGTGGAATGGGCTCCTTCGGAACCCTCCACTTT.

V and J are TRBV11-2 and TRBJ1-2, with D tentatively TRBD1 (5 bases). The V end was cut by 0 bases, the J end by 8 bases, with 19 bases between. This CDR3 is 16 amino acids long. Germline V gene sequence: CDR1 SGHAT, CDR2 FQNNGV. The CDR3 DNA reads TGTGCCAGCAGCTTAGACCTGGCTGGGGCCTATAGGGGCTACACCTTC. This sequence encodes CASSLDLAGAYRGYTF.

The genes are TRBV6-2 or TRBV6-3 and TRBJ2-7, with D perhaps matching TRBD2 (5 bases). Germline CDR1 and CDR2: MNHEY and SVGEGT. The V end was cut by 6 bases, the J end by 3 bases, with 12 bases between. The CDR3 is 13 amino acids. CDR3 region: CASSSGSIYEQYV. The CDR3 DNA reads TGTGCCAGCAGCTCGGGGTCGATCTACGAGCAGTACGTC.

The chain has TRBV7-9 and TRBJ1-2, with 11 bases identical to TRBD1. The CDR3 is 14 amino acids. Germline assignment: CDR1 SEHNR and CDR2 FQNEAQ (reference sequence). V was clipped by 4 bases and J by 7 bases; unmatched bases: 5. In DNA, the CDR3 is TGTGCCAGCAGCTCCCGGGGACAGGGGGGTGGCTACACCTTC. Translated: CASSSRGQGGGYTF.

The CDR3 DNA follows: TGTGCTAGTGGTTTGAGTTCGGGAAATCAGCCCCAGCATTTT. It codes for CASGLSSGNQPQHF. The chain uses TRBV12-5 and TRBJ1-5; D is unclear. The CDR3 extends over 14 amino acids. With 2 bases removed from V and 4 bases from J, the gap between germline ends came to 9 bases. Germline CDR1 and CDR2: LGHNT and FRNRAP.

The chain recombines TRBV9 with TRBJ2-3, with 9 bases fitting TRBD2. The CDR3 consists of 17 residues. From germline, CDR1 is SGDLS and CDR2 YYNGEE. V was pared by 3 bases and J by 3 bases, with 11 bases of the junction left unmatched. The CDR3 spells CASSGIRLAAVTDTQYF. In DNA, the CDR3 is TGTGCCAGCAGCGGTATTAGACTAGCGGCAGTGACAGATACGCAGTATTTT.

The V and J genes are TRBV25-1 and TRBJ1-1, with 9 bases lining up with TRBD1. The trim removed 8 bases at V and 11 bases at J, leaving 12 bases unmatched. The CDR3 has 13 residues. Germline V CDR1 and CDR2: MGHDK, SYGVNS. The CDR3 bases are TGTGCCAGCGGGGCCCCGGGACAGGGCCGGGCTTTCTTT. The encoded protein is CASGAPGQGRAFF.

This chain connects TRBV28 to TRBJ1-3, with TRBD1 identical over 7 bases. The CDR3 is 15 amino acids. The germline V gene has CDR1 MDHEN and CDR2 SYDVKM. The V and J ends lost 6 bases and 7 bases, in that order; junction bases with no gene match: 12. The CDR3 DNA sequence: TGTGCCAGCAGCCGACAGGGTGCCGCGAGGAACACCATATATTTT. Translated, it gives CASSRQGAARNTIYF.

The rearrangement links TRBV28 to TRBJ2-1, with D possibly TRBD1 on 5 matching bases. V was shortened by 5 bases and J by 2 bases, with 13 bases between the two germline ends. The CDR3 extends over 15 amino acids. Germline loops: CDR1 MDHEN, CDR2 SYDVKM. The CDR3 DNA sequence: TGTGCCAGCAGTATAAACAGGTTACCCTACAATGAGCAGTTCTTC. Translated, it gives CASSINRLPYNEQFF.